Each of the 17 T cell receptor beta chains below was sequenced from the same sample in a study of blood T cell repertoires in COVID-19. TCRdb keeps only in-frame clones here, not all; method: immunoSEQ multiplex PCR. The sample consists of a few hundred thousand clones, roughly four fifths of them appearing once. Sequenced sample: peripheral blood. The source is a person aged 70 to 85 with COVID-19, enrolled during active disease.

The CDR3: CATSGAQFTGELFF. The DNA for the CDR3 is TGTGCCACCAGTGGCGCACAGTTCACCGGGGAGCTGTTTTTT. This chain links TRBV24-1 with TRBJ2-2; the D is unclear. V dropped 5 bases and J dropped 4 bases, with 10 bases sitting between them. Germline values: CDR1 KGHDR, CDR2 SFDVKD. This CDR3 contains 14 residues.

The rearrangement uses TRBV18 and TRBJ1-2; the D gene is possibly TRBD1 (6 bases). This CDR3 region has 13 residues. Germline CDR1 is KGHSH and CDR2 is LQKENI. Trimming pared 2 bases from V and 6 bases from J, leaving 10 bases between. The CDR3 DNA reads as TGTGCCAGCTCACCAGGGACAATGGATGGCTACACCTTC. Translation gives CASSPGTMDGYTF.

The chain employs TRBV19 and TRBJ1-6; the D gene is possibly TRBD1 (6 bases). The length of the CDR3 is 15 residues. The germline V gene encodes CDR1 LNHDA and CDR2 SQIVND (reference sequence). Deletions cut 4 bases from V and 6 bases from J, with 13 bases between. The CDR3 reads CASSTQGSINSPLHF. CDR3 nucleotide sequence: TGTGCCAGTAGTACCCAGGGGTCGATTAATTCACCCCTCCACTTT.

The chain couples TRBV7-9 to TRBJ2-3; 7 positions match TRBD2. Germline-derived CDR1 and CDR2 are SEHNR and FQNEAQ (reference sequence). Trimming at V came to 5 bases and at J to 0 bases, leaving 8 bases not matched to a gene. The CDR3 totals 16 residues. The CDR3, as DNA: TGTGCCAGCAGCCCGGCCACTAGCGATAGCACAGATACGCAGTATTTT. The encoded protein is CASSPATSDSTDTQYF.

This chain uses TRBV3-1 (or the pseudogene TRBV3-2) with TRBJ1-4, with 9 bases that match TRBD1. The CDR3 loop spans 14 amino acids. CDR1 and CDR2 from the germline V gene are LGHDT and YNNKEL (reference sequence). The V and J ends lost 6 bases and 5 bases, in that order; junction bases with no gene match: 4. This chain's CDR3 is CASSQDRGNEKLFF. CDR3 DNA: TGTGCCAGCAGTCAGGACAGGGGCAATGAAAAACTGTTTTTT.

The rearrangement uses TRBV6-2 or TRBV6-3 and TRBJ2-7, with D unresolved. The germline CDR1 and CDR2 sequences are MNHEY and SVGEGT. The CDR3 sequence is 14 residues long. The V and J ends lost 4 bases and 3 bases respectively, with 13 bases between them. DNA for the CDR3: TGTGCCAGCAGTTTTTTGCCTAGGAACTACGAGCAGTACTTC. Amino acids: CASSFLPRNYEQYF.

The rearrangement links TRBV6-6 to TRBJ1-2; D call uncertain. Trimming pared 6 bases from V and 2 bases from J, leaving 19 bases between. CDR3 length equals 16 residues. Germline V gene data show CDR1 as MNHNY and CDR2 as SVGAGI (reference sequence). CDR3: CASSSGNRRVNYGYTF. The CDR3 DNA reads TGTGCCAGCAGCTCGGGAAACAGACGGGTAAACTATGGCTACACCTTC.

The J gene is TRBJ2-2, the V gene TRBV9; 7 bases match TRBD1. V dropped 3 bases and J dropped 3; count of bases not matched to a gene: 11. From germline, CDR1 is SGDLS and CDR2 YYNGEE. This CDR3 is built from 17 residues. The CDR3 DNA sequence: TGTGCCAGCAGCGCGCTCCCAGGGGGTCTGGACACCGGGGAGCTGTTTTTT. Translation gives CASSALPGGLDTGELFF.

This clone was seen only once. The CDR3 is CASSRPGGRNEQFF. CDR3 nucleotides: TGTGCCAGCAGTCGTCCAGGGGGTCGGAATGAGCAGTTCTTC. The V gene is TRBV27, the J gene TRBJ2-1, with 7 bases identical to TRBD1. This CDR3 has 14 residues. Trimming at V came to 5 bases and at J to 7 bases, leaving 8 bases not matched to a gene. Per the germline V gene, CDR1 is MNHEY and CDR2 is SMNVEV (reference sequence).

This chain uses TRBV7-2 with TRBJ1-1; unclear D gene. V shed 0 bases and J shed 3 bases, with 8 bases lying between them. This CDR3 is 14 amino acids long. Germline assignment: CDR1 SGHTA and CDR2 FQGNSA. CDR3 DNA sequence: TGTGCCAGCAGCTTAGCGAGGGTGGACACTGAAGCTTTCTTT. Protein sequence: CASSLARVDTEAFF. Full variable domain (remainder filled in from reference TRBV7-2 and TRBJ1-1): GAGVSQSPSNKVTEKGKDVELRCDPISGHTALYWYRQSLGQGLEFLIYFQGNSAPDKSGLPSDRFSAERTGGSVSTLTIQRTQQEDSAVYLCASSLARVDTEAFFGQGTRLTVV.

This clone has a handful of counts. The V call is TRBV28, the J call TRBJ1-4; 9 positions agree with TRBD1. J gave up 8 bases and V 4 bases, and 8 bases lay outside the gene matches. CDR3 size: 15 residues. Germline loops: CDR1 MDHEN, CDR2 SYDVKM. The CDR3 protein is CASSSAGTGREKLFF. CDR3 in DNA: TGTGCCAGCAGTTCGGCCGGGACAGGGAGGGAAAAACTGTTTTTT.

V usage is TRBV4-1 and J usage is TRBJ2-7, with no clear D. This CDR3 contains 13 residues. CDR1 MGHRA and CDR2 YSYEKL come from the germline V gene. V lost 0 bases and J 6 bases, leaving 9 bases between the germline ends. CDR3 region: CASSQDMVSEQYF. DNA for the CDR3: TGCGCCAGCAGCCAAGATATGGTGAGCGAGCAGTACTTC.

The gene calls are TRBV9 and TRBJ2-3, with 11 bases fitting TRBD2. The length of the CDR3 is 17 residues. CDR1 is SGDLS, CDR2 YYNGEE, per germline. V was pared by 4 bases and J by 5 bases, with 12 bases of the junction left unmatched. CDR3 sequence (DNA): TGTGCCAGCAGCCGCACCTTTAGCGGGGGGGGCGGAGATACGCAGTATTTT. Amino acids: CASSRTFSGGGGDTQYF.

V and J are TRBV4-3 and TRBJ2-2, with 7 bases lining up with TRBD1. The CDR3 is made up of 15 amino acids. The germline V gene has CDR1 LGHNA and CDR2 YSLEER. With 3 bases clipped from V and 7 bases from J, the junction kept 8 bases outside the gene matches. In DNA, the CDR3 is TGCGCCAGCAGCCAGGGCGACAGGGACGTCGGGGAGCTGTTTTTT. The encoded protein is CASSQGDRDVGELFF.

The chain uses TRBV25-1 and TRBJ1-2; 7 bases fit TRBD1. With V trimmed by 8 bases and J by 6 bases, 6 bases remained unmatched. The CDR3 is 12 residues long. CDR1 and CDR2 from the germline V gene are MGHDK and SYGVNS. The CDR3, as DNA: TGTGCCAGCTCGACAGGGAAGAATGGCTACACCTTC. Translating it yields CASSTGKNGYTF.

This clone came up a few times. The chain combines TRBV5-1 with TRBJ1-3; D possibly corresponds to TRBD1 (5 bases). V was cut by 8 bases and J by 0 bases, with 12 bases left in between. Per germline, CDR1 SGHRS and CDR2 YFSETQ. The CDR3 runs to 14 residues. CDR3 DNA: TGCGCCAGTAAGACAGAATCCTCTGGAAACACCATATATTTT. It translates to CASKTESSGNTIYF.

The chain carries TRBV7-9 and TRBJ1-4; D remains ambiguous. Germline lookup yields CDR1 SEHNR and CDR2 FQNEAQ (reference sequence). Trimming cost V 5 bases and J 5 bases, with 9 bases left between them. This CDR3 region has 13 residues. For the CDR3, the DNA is TGTGCCAGCAGCCGTGCGGGGAATGAAAAACTGTTTTTT. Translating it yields CASSRAGNEKLFF.